This T cell receptor beta chain was identified in a study of blood T cell repertoires in COVID-19 (dated by TCRdb to 2019 to 2021). General notes on the study: Samples from collaborators originated in the United States, Italy and Spain and spanned both the acute and convalescent phases of COVID-19. The prospective study material was composed of cDNA or gDNA derived from T cells, B-cell-depleted T cells, or PBMCs. Subjects who had been exposed to COVID-19, were actively infected with it, or had recovered from it provided the deeply sampled blood TCRbeta repertoires that made up the dataset. The repertoires were made available in a free public database intended to serve as a resource for research on the immune response to SARS-CoV-2. Samples were obtained from the ongoing ImmuneRACE study (first 160 participants) and from over 1,000 subjects provided by 6 global collaborators. A de-identified subject ID, COVID-19 status, age in years and sex were almost always included in the sample metadata. HLA class I and class II types, where available, came from metadata supplied by the sample provider rather than from assay-based typing. Results the study describes overall, beyond this receptor: The quantity of clinical and demographic metadata differed by source and by participant and was supplied without curation.

The immunoSEQ Assay, a bias-controlled multiplex PCR, was used to amplify TCRbeta CDR3 regions from genomic DNA. The study's processing was this. Nucleated cell counts per sample were estimated from amplification of reference gene primers within the assay. To quantify the absolute abundance of each unique TCRbeta CDR3 rearrangement, sequence reads were collapsed and filtered. For each sample, productive Simpson clonality was calculated as the square root of Simpson's diversity index over productive rearrangements. TCRdb provides this immuneACCESS table in a form limited to in-frame rearrangements. Some clones are lacking; in checked studies, under half of them reflect an unresolved V gene, and why the rest are absent is not known. V, J and clone size were drawn from that table, and D and trimming were deduced from the DNA. The sample table lists around 100,000 clones, approximately 80% of them with a count of one. The ten largest account for roughly 19% of the sample.

Worth noting for this clone: The antigen it recognizes is unknown. The sample holds no much larger clone one base away, and base qualities are not on file.

Whole blood was collected in K2EDTA tubes by collaborating institutions according to the institutions' own protocols. For TCRbeta analysis, collaborators shipped samples in one of three forms: frozen whole blood, isolated PBMCs, or DNA extracted from either of those sample types. What was sequenced was peripheral blood. This clonotype was obtained from a man aged 65 to 79 with active or convalescent COVID-19.

The DNA sequence is as follows: TGTGCCAGCAGATCGCACTCTGGCGGGAATTCACCCCTCCACTTT. Translated, it gives CASRSHSGGNSPLHF. The chain is made from TRBV28 and TRBJ1-6; no D gene can be assigned with confidence. Trimming takes 6 bases from V and 7 bases from J, and the germline ends sit 16 bases apart. The CDR3 holds 15 amino acids from the cysteine to the phenylalanine. This entry keeps only the CDR3 DNA: 45 bases, framed from base 1. From a lookup of the germline V gene, CDR1 and CDR2 are MDHEN and SYDVKM.